Below, 28 T cell receptor beta chains from the same sample are listed, as sequenced in a study of radiotherapy plus CTLA-4 blockade in lung cancer. Repertoires were generated with immunoSEQ multiplex PCR, while TCRdb's copy carries only in-frame clones and drops some. The sample lists approximately 75,000 clones, roughly three quarters occurring once. The sample consisted of peripheral blood, taken from a patient treated with radiotherapy plus ipilimumab. The receptors originated from a human donor with non-small cell lung cancer who had a complete response to radiotherapy plus ipilimumab.

This clone appeared a single time. Its ends do not fully match the called genes, so a read error is possible. J is TRBJ1-5 and V is TRBV6-5; perhaps TRBD1 as D (6 bases). This CDR3 spans 15 amino acids. Germline V gives CDR1 MNHEY, CDR2 SVGAGI. The CDR3 is CTSSLNRDNNQPQHF. CDR3 in DNA: TGTACCAGCAGCCTGAACCGGGACAACAATCAGCCCCAGCATTTT.

V usage is TRBV5-1 and J usage is TRBJ2-1; 7 bases align to TRBD1. The CDR3 length is 16 residues. The V and J ends lost 0 bases and 2 bases, in that order; junction bases with no gene match: 5. The germline gives CDR1 SGHRS, CDR2 YFSETQ. This chain's CDR3 is CASSLEGAATYNEQFF. CDR3 coding DNA: TGCGCCAGCAGCTTGGAGGGGGCGGCTACCTACAATGAGCAGTTCTTC.

V is TRBV9 and J is TRBJ1-4; TRBD1 agrees at 7 bases. Unmatched junction bases numbered 19, after V lost 4 bases and J lost 7 bases. CDR3 length equals 18 residues. Germline V gene sequence: CDR1 SGDLS, CDR2 YYNGEE. The CDR3 DNA reads as TGTGCCAGCAGCCCACGACAGGGAAGCGCGGTTGGGGGTGAAAAACTGTTTTTT. Amino acids: CASSPRQGSAVGGEKLFF.

This clone has only one observation. The chain has TRBV6-5 and TRBJ2-6; D is ambiguous. This CDR3 region has 16 residues. Between the trimmed V and J ends, which lost 0 bases and 3 bases, there was a span of 9 bases. Germline V gene lookup returns CDR1 MNHEY and CDR2 SVGAGI. The CDR3 reads CASSYSTAGGANVLTF. Here the CDR3 DNA reads TGTGCCAGCAGTTACTCCACAGCTGGTGGGGCCAACGTCCTGACTTTC.

The rearrangement links TRBV11-3 to TRBJ2-7, with unresolved D. The CDR3 consists of 12 residues. The V end was cut by 5 bases, the J end by 0 bases, with 5 bases between. Germline V gives CDR1 SGHNT, CDR2 YENEEA. The CDR3 loop is CASSLGSYEQYF. CDR3 nucleotide sequence: TGTGCCAGCAGCCTCGGCTCCTACGAGCAGTACTTC.

The chain combines TRBV5-8 with TRBJ2-3; 9 positions agree with TRBD2. The V and J ends lost 1 base and 3 bases, in that order; junction bases with no gene match: 3. The CDR3 is 15 residues long. Germline lookup yields CDR1 SGHTS and CDR2 YDEGEE. The CDR3 is CASSLTAGGTDTQYF. The CDR3, as DNA: TGTGCCAGCAGCTTGACAGCGGGAGGAACAGATACGCAGTATTTT.

The rearrangement links TRBV6-6 to TRBJ1-2, with 7 positions matching TRBD1. Trimming cost V 0 bases and J 4 bases; bases outside gene matches: 8. The CDR3 is 16 residues long. The germline CDR1 and CDR2 sequences are MNHNY and SVGAGI (reference sequence). CDR3 nucleotides: TGTGCCAGCAGTTACTCCGCTCAGGACAGGCCCTATGGCTACACCTTC. Encoded protein: CASSYSAQDRPYGYTF.

The gene calls are TRBV19 and TRBJ1-3, with unresolved D. The CDR3 is 15 amino acids. Germline V gives CDR1 LNHDA, CDR2 SQIVND (reference sequence). Trimming removed 3 bases from V and 2 bases from J, with 11 bases in between. In DNA form, the CDR3 reads TGTGCCAGTAGTATTGCGGGGAGCCCTGGAAACACCATATATTTT. Encoded protein: CASSIAGSPGNTIYF.

The chain has TRBV15 and TRBJ2-1; a possible D gene is TRBD1 (6 bases). V was trimmed by 8 bases and J by 0 bases, leaving 11 bases between them. Looked up from germline, CDR1 is LNHNV and CDR2 is YYDKDF (reference sequence). The CDR3 extends over 14 amino acids. DNA for the CDR3: TGTGCCACCTCTGGACAGAGCTCCTACAATGAGCAGTTCTTC. It is translated as CATSGQSSYNEQFF. The whole variable domain, remainder taken from reference TRBV15 and TRBJ2-1, is DAMVIQNPRYQVTQFGKPVTLSCSQTLNHNVMYWYQQKSSQAPKLLFHYYDKDFNNEADTPDNFQSRRPNTSFCFLDIRSPGLGDTAMYLCATSGQSSYNEQFFGPGTRLTVL.

The V gene is TRBV11-2, the J gene TRBJ1-2; D is possibly TRBD1 (6 bases). CDR1 and CDR2 (germline): SGHAT, FQNNGV. Trimming took 5 bases from V and 4 from J, leaving 14 bases between them. This CDR3 is 14 amino acids long. Written as DNA, the CDR3 is TGTGCCAGCAGCCCCCCCGGGACAAGCTATGGCTACACCTTC. This gives the protein CASSPPGTSYGYTF.

This chain joins TRBV12-5 and TRBJ2-1; D is unclear. V was trimmed by 0 bases and J by 2 bases, leaving 14 bases between them. The CDR3 has 17 residues. CDR1 LGHNT and CDR2 FRNRAP come from the germline V gene. CDR3 DNA sequence: TGTGCTAGTGGTTTGGTTGGTTTGCGGAGCCCCTACAATGAGCAGTTCTTC. Translation gives CASGLVGLRSPYNEQFF.

The genes are TRBV9 and TRBJ1-3; TRBD1 might be the D (6 bases). The CDR3 runs 16 residues. Deletions cut 0 bases from V and 2 bases from J, with 12 bases between. Germline CDR1 is SGDLS and CDR2 is YYNGEE. This CDR3 is CASSVVGGGTGNTIYF. CDR3 nucleotides: TGTGCCAGCAGCGTAGTCGGGGGCGGCACTGGAAACACCATATATTTT.

The rearrangement uses TRBV6-6 and TRBJ2-1, with D tentatively TRBD2 (6 bases). The V end was cut by 7 bases, the J end by 4 bases, with 17 bases between. From germline, CDR1 is MNHNY and CDR2 SVGAGI (reference sequence). The CDR3 consists of 15 residues. The CDR3 protein is CASTPGVAEYNEQFF. CDR3 nucleotides: TGTGCCAGCACCCCCGGGGTAGCGGAGTACAATGAGCAGTTCTTC.

The CDR3 DNA reads as TGTGCCAGCAGCTTAGAAGGGAGGACATACAAGAGGGATACGCAGTATTTT. Amino acids: CASSLEGRTYKRDTQYF. The chain combines TRBV13 with TRBJ2-3; D is perhaps TRBD2 (6 bases). The CDR3 length is 17 residues. Trimming took off 1 base at V and 6 bases at J, with 20 bases between the two ends. Germline CDR1 PRHDT, CDR2 FYEKMQ (reference sequence).

This chain uses TRBV6-6 with TRBJ2-1; D is uncertain. Germline CDR1 and CDR2: MNHNY and SVGAGI (reference sequence). This CDR3 is built from 12 residues. Deletions cut 5 bases from V and 0 bases from J, with 2 bases between. Here the CDR3 reads CASSPSYNEQFF. CDR3 DNA: TGTGCCAGCAGTCCCTCCTACAATGAGCAGTTCTTC.

This clone was found once. The rearrangement joins TRBV19 to TRBJ1-4; no clear D gene. CDR3 length: 16 amino acids. Germline loops: CDR1 LNHDA, CDR2 SQIVND (reference sequence). V lost 6 bases to trimming and J lost 0 bases, with 14 bases between them. CDR3 protein: CASRNSGRATNEKLFF. The CDR3 DNA reads as TGTGCCAGTAGAAACTCAGGAAGGGCAACTAATGAAAAACTGTTTTTT.

J is TRBJ1-4 and V is TRBV7-2, with TRBD1 identical over 7 bases. Germline V gene lookup returns CDR1 SGHTA and CDR2 FQGNSA. This CDR3 has 14 amino acids. J gave up 3 bases and V 6 bases, and 4 bases lay outside the gene matches. The CDR3 bases are TGTGCCAGCAGGCGGGACAGCTCTAATGAAAAACTGTTTTTT. Translated: CASRRDSSNEKLFF. Full variable domain (missing parts from reference TRBV7-2 and TRBJ1-4): GAGVSQSPSNKVTEKGKDVELRCDPISGHTALYWYRQSLGQGLEFLIYFQGNSAPDKSGLPSDRFSAERTGGSVSTLTIQRTQQEDSAVYLCASRRDSSNEKLFFGSGTQLSVL.

V and J are TRBV4-3 and TRBJ2-3; D is unclear. CDR3 size: 18 residues. The germline V gene encodes CDR1 LGHNA and CDR2 YSLEER. V lost 1 base and J 0 bases, leaving 17 bases between the germline ends. CDR3 DNA: TGCGCCAGCAGCCAAGGGCCCGCAGGATCTTTTAGCACAGATACGCAGTATTTT. As protein: CASSQGPAGSFSTDTQYF.

The CDR3 bases are TGTGCCAGCAATAAAGGGGGTTGGGATCAGCCCCAGCATTTT. This codes for CASNKGGWDQPQHF. The rearrangement joins TRBV6-6 to TRBJ1-5, with TRBD1 as a possible D gene (6 bases). V shed 7 bases and J shed 5 bases, with 15 bases lying between them. The CDR3 loop spans 14 amino acids. Germline CDR1 reads MNHNY; CDR2 reads SVGAGI (reference sequence).

This clone was recorded only once. The genes are TRBV6-6 and TRBJ2-3; D remains ambiguous. Looked up from germline, CDR1 is MNHNY and CDR2 is SVGAGI (reference sequence). This CDR3 spans 12 amino acids. The V end was cut by 6 bases, the J end by 3 bases, with 7 bases between. CDR3 in amino acids: CASSPETDTQYF. CDR3 in DNA: TGTGCCAGCAGCCCAGAAACAGATACGCAGTATTTT.

The genes are TRBV30 and TRBJ1-5; TRBD1 agrees at 7 bases. The germline V gene encodes CDR1 GTSNPN and CDR2 SVGIG (reference sequence). V shed 4 bases, J shed 3 bases, and the junction held 9 bases outside the gene matches. There are 15 residues in the CDR3. The CDR3 DNA reads TGTGCCTGGACGACAGGGACAACCTTCAATCAGCCCCAGCATTTT. Translating gives CAWTTGTTFNQPQHF.

The chain combines TRBV14 with TRBJ2-5, with D possibly matching TRBD1 (5 bases). Trimming removed 3 bases at V and 4 bases at J, with 18 bases between. CDR1 and CDR2 from the germline V gene are SGHDN and FVKESK. The CDR3 is made up of 16 amino acids. CDR3 sequence: CASSQNLPGKIETQYF. DNA of the CDR3: TGTGCCAGCAGCCAGAACCTCCCAGGGAAAATAGAGACCCAGTACTTC.

The chain recombines TRBV5-4 with TRBJ2-7; D unclear. V lost 0 bases, J lost 2 bases, and 9 bases lay in between. This CDR3 is built from 14 residues. Germline CDR1 and CDR2: SGHNT and YYREEE (reference sequence). CDR3 in DNA: TGTGCCAGCAGCTTGGGGCAGTCTGCCTACGAGCAGTACTTC. This sequence encodes CASSLGQSAYEQYF.

The V call is TRBV5-4, the J call TRBJ2-1; 10 positions agree with TRBD2. Per the germline V gene, CDR1 is SGHNT and CDR2 is YYREEE (reference sequence). This CDR3 comprises 17 residues. The V and J ends lost 4 bases and 2 bases, in that order; junction bases with no gene match: 9. The CDR3 sequence is CASSGGSGGSPYNEQFF. CDR3 coding DNA: TGTGCCAGCAGCGGCGGTAGCGGGGGGAGCCCCTACAATGAGCAGTTCTTC.

This clone appeared a single time. V usage is TRBV5-1 and J usage is TRBJ1-3; the D gene is possibly TRBD1 (6 bases). Germline assignment: CDR1 SGHRS and CDR2 YFSETQ. CDR3 size: 13 residues. Trimming took off 3 bases at V and 3 bases at J, with 7 bases between the two ends. In DNA, the CDR3 is TGCGCCAGCAGCTCAGGGGTTGGAAACACCATATATTTT. Translated, it gives CASSSGVGNTIYF.

This chain uses TRBV10-2 with TRBJ1-2; TRBD1 matches at 11 bases. The trim removed 2 bases at V and 4 bases at J, leaving 3 bases unmatched. This CDR3 spans 15 amino acids. CDR1 is WSHSY, CDR2 SAAADI, per germline. The DNA for the CDR3 is TGCGCCAGCAGTGAGGGGACAGGGGGGGCCTATGGCTACACCTTC. Amino acids: CASSEGTGGAYGYTF.

The chain is built from TRBV19 and TRBJ2-1; 11 bases map to TRBD2. This CDR3 comprises 17 residues. V lost 2 bases, J lost 5 bases, and 8 bases stayed unmatched. Germline CDR1 LNHDA, CDR2 SQIVND (reference sequence). The DNA of the CDR3 is TGTGCCAGTAGTATAAGGGCTAGCGGGAGGACTAACAATGAGCAGTTCTTC. Translating it yields CASSIRASGRTNNEQFF.

CDR3 region: CASSPNSGRGNEQFF. The CDR3 bases are TGTGCCAGCAGCCCAAACAGCGGGAGAGGCAATGAGCAGTTCTTC. The chain recombines TRBV27 with TRBJ2-1, with 8 nucleotides matching TRBD2. The V and J ends lost 6 bases and 6 bases, in that order; junction bases with no gene match: 10. Germline CDR1 MNHEY, CDR2 SMNVEV (reference sequence). The CDR3 extends over 15 amino acids.